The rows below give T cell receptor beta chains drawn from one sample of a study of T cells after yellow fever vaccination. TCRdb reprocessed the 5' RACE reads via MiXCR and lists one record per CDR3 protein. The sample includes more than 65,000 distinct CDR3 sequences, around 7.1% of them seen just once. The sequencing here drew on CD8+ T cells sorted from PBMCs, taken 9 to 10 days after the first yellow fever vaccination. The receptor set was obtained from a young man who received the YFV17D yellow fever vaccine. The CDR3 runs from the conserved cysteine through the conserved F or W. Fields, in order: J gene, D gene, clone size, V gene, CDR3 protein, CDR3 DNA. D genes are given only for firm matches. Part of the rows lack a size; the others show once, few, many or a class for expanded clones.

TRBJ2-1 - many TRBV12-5 CASVVEAGSYNEQFF TGTGCTAGTGTAGTAGAGGCGGGGTCCTACAATGAGCAGTTCTTC
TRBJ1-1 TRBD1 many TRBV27 CASSFSGGFTEAFF TGTGCCAGCAGTTTTTCAGGGGGCTTTACTGAAGCTTTCTTT
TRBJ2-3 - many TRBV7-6 CASSLDGTDTQYF TGTGCCAGCAGCCTGGACGGCACAGATACGCAGTATTTT
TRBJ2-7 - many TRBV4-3 CASSQGARNYEQYF TGCGCCAGCAGCCAAGGGGCCCGAAACTACGAGCAGTACTTC
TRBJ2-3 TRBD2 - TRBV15 CATSGQLAGATDTQYF TGTGCCACCAGCGGCCAACTAGCGGGGGCCACAGATACGCAGTATTTT
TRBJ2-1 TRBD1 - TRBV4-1 CASRSRGQGVNEQFF TGCGCCAGCAGGTCCCGGGGACAGGGAGTCAATGAGCAGTTCTTC
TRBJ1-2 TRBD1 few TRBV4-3 CASSPEAGGNYGYTF TGCGCCAGCAGCCCAGAAGCAGGGGGTAACTATGGCTACACCTTC
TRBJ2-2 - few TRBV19 CASSITGELFF TGTGCCAGTAGTATTACCGGGGAGCTGTTTTTT
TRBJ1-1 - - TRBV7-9 CASSLDEGKNTEAFF TGTGCCAGCAGCTTAGACGAGGGAAAGAACACTGAAGCTTTCTTT
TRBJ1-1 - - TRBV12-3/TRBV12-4 CASSLAEGSGTEAFF TGTGCCAGCAGTTTAGCTGAGGGGAGCGGCACTGAAGCTTTCTTT
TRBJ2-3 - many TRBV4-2 CASSQEGTDTQYF TGTGCCAGCAGCCAAGAAGGGACGGATACGCAGTATTTT
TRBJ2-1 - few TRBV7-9 CASSSRGGQLHNEQFF TGTGCCAGCAGCTCCCGAGGGGGGCAACTTCACAATGAGCAGTTCTTC
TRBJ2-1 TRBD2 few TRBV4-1 CASSPWTSGGGDEQFF TGCGCCAGCAGCCCCTGGACTAGCGGGGGTGGCGATGAGCAGTTCTTC
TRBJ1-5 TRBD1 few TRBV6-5 CASRTDRVSQPQHF TGTGCCAGCAGAACAGACAGGGTCTCCCAGCCCCAGCATTTT
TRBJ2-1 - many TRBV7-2 CASSLDYNEQFF TGTGCCAGCAGCTTAGACTACAATGAGCAGTTCTTC
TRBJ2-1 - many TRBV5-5 CASSQGPSSGNEQFF TGTGCCAGCAGCCAGGGCCCCTCAAGCGGCAATGAGCAGTTCTTC
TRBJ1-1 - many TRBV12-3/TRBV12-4 CASSLRHTEAFF TGTGCCAGCAGTTTGAGGCACACTGAAGCTTTCTTT
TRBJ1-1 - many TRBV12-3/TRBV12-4 CASSLTWANTEAFF TGTGCCAGCAGTTTAACGTGGGCGAACACTGAAGCTTTCTTT
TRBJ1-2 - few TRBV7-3 CASSLNGGPANYGYTF TGTGCCAGCAGCTTAAACGGGGGGCCTGCTAACTATGGCTACACCTTC
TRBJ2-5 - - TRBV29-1 CSGLPTGNGETQYF TGCAGCGGACTACCTACAGGGAACGGAGAGACCCAGTACTTC
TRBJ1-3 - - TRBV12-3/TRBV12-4 CASSAITGMRNTIYF TGTGCCAGCAGCGCGATCACAGGGATGAGAAACACCATATATTTT
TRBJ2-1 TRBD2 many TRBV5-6 CASLLKRGGYEQFF TGTGCCAGCCTGCTCAAGCGGGGGGGCTATGAGCAGTTCTTC
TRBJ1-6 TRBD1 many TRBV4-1 CASSQPDREYNSPLHF TGCGCCAGCAGCCAACCCGACAGGGAATATAATTCACCCCTCCACTTT
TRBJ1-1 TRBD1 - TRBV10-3 CAISESTGGSEAFF TGTGCCATCAGTGAGTCGACAGGGGGGTCTGAAGCTTTCTTT
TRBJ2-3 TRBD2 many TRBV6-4 CASSDTSGGADTQYF TGTGCCAGCAGTGACACTAGCGGGGGGGCAGATACGCAGTATTTT
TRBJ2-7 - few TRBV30 CAWRQGSNEQYF TGTGCCTGGAGGCAGGGGTCCAACGAGCAGTACTTC
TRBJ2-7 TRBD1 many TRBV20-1 CSASPDGQGDEQYF TGCAGTGCTAGCCCCGACGGACAGGGGGACGAGCAGTACTTC
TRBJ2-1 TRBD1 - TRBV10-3 CAISEIRQGAYNEQFF TGTGCCATCAGTGAAATAAGACAGGGGGCCTACAATGAGCAGTTCTTC
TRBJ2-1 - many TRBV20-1 CSASERDNEQFF TGCAGTGCTAGTGAGAGGGACAATGAGCAGTTCTTC
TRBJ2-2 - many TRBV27 CASSFWGAVGYTGELFF TGTGCCAGCAGTTTCTGGGGGGCAGTTGGGTACACCGGGGAGCTGTTTTTT
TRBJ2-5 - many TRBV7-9 CASSSGRVWQGTQYF TGTGCCAGCAGCTCCGGCAGGGTATGGCAGGGGACCCAGTACTTC
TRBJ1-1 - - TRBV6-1 CASTPGLNTEAFF TGTGCCAGCACCCCTGGACTGAACACTGAAGCTTTCTTT
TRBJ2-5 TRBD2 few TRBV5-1 CASSTGLAGFAGQETQYF TGCGCCAGCAGCACCGGACTAGCGGGGTTCGCGGGGCAAGAGACCCAGTACTTC
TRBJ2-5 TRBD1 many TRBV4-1 CASSQFGRQGVETQYF TGCGCCAGCAGCCAATTCGGTAGACAGGGGGTAGAGACCCAGTACTTC
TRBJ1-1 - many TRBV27 CASSWGQRNTEAFF TGTGCCAGCAGCTGGGGCCAGAGGAACACTGAAGCTTTCTTT
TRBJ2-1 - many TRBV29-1 CSAKKALVGQFF TGCAGCGCGAAGAAGGCCCTCGTGGGGCAGTTCTTC
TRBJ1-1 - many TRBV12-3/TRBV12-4 CASRQGQIEAFF TGTGCCAGCAGACAAGGACAGATTGAAGCTTTCTTT
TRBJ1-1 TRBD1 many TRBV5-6 CASSLPPGQGYTEAFF TGTGCCAGCAGCTTGCCGCCGGGACAGGGCTACACTGAAGCTTTCTTT
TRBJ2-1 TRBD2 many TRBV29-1 CSVGLGLAGGHAYNEQFF TGCAGCGTTGGACTAGGACTAGCGGGGGGCCACGCCTACAATGAGCAGTTCTTC
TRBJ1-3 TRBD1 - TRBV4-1 CASSQDRGLVGSGNTIYF TGCGCCAGCAGCCAGGACAGGGGGCTGGTCGGGTCTGGAAACACCATATATTTT
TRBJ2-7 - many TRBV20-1 CSAREGGAEQYF TGCAGTGCTAGAGAGGGCGGGGCCGAGCAGTACTTC
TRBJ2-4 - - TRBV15 CATSRETLVGGASPKNIQYF TGTGCCACCAGCAGAGAAACATTAGTCGGGGGCGCGAGTCCCAAAAACATTCAGTACTTC
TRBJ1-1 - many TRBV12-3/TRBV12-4 CASSFGPGDTEAFF TGTGCCAGCAGTTTTGGACCAGGGGACACTGAAGCTTTCTTT
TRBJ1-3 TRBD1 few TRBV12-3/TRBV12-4 CASRKDRVGNTIYF TGTGCCAGCAGGAAGGACAGGGTTGGAAACACCATATATTTT
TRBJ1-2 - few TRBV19 CASRPGTKYGYTF TGTGCCAGCCGACCCGGGACAAAGTATGGCTACACCTTC
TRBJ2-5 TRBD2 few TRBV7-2 CASSARLAGRSETQYF TGTGCCAGCAGCGCCCGACTAGCGGGGAGGTCGGAGACCCAGTACTTC
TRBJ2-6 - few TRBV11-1 CASSRTGLQTSSGANVLTF TGTGCCAGCAGCAGGACGGGGCTTCAAACAAGCTCTGGGGCCAACGTCCTGACTTTC
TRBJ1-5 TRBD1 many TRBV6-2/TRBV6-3 CASGQGFNQPQHF TGTGCCAGCGGACAGGGATTCAATCAGCCCCAGCATTTT
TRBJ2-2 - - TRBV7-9 CASSALEANTGELFF TGTGCCAGCTCCGCTTTAGAGGCGAACACCGGGGAGCTGTTTTTT
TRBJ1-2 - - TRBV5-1 CASSGGSYGYTF TGCGCCAGCAGCGGGGGGAGCTATGGCTACACCTTC
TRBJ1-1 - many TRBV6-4 CASSDSGEAFF TGTGCCAGCAGTGACTCGGGAGAAGCTTTCTTT
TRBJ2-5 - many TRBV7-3 CASNSGDRGETQYF TGTGCCAGCAACTCAGGCGACCGAGGAGAGACCCAGTACTTC
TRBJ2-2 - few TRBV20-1 CSATDIANTGELFF TGCAGTGCCACGGACATCGCGAACACCGGGGAGCTGTTTTTT